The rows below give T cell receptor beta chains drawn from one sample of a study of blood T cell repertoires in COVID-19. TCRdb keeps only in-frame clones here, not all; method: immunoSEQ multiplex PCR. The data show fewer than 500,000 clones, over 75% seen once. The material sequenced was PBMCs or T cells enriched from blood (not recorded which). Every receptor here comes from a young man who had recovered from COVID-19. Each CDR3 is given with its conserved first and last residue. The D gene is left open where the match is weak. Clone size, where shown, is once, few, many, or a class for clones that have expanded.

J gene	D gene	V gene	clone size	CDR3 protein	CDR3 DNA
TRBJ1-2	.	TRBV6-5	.	CASRATGFGGYTF	TGTGCCAGCAGGGCCACAGGGTTTGGGGGCTACACCTTC
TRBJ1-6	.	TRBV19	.	CASSTTLLSGGPNNSPLHF	TGTGCCAGTAGTACGACCCTTCTCTCCGGGGGACCTAATAATTCACCCCTCCACTTT
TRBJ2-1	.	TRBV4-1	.	CASSQDQWAAYNEQFF	TGCGCCAGCAGCCAAGATCAATGGGCAGCCTACAATGAGCAGTTCTTC
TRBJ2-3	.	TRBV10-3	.	CAISADRLSTDTQYF	TGTGCCATCAGTGCCGACAGGCTGAGCACAGATACGCAGTATTTT
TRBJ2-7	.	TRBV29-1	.	CSVEGGPEKYYEQYF	TGCAGCGTTGAAGGTGGGCCAGAAAAGTACTACGAGCAGTACTTC
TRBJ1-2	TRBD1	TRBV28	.	CASSWTGLEGYTF	TGTGCCAGCAGTTGGACAGGATTGGAGGGCTACACCTTC
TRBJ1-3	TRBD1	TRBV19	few	CASQIGTDRGNTIYF	TGTGCCAGCCAAATTGGGACAGACCGAGGGAACACCATATATTTT
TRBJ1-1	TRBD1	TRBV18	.	CASSPGRKGQGSAFF	TGTGCCAGCTCACCAGGGAGGAAGGGACAGGGGAGCGCTTTCTTT
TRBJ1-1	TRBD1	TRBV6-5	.	CASRSRDRGHFVAFF	TGTGCCAGCAGGAGCAGGGACAGGGGGCATTTTGTCGCTTTCTTT
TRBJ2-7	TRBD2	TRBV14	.	CASSQKTSGGKVYEQYF	TGTGCCAGCAGCCAAAAGACTAGCGGGGGGAAAGTCTACGAGCAGTACTTC